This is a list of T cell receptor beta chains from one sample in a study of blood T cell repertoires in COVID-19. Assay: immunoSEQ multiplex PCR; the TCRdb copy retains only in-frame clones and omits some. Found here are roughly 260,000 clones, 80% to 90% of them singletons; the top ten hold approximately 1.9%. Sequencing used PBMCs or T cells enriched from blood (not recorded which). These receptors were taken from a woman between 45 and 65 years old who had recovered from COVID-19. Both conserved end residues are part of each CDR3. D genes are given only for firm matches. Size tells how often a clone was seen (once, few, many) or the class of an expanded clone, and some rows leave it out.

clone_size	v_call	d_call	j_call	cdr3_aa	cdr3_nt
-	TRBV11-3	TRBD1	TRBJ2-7	CASSLATDRRLVDEQYF	TGTGCCAGCAGCTTAGCTACGGACAGGCGCCTTGTCGACGAGCAGTACTTC
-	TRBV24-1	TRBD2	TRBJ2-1	CATSELAGAPNEQFF	TGTGCCACCAGTGAACTAGCGGGAGCGCCCAATGAGCAGTTCTTC
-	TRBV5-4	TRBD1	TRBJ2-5	CASSQDRPQETQYF	TGTGCCAGCAGCCAGGACAGGCCCCAAGAGACCCAGTACTTC
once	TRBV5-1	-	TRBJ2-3	CASSLVGESTDTQYF	TGCGCCAGCAGCTTAGTCGGGGAGTCCACAGATACGCAGTATTTT
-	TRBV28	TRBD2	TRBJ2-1	CASSWRGSYNEQFF	TGTGCCAGCAGTTGGCGGGGGTCCTACAATGAGCAGTTCTTC
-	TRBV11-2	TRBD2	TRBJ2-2	CASSSTSGNTGELFF	TGTGCCAGCAGCTCGACTAGCGGGAACACCGGGGAGCTGTTTTTT
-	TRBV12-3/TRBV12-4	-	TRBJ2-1	CASSLGTSNEQFF	TGTGCCAGCAGTTTAGGAACTAGCAATGAGCAGTTCTTC
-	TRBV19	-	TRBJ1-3	CASSPPGHGNTIYF	TGTGCCAGTAGTCCCCCGGGACACGGAAACACCATATATTTT
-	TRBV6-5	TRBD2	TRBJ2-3	CASRGLAGVTDTQYF	TGTGCCAGCAGGGGACTAGCGGGAGTCACAGATACGCAGTATTTT
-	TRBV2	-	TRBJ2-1	CASSLDYINEQFF	TGTGCCAGCAGCCTGGACTATATCAATGAGCAGTTCTTC
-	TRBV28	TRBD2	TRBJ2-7	CATGLGSYEQYF	TGTGCCACCGGACTAGGTTCCTACGAGCAGTACTTC
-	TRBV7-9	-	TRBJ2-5	CASSLVRQDQETQYF	TGTGCCAGCAGCTTAGTGCGACAGGACCAAGAGACCCAGTACTTC
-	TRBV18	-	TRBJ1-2	CASSPRDTHYGYTF	TGTGCCAGCTCACCACGGGACACCCACTATGGCTACACCTTC
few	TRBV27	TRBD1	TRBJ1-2	CASSFQGAVTGYTF	TGTGCCAGCAGTTTTCAGGGGGCTGTAACTGGCTACACCTTC
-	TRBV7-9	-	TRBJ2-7	CASSQAWTRGFSF	TGTGCCAGCAGCCAAGCGTGGACAAGGGGATTTAGCTTC
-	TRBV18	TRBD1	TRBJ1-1	CASSPDRDTEAFF	TGTGCCAGCTCCCCGGACAGGGACACTGAAGCTTTCTTT
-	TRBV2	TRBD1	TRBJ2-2	CASSASRGLGELFF	TGTGCCAGCAGTGCCTCCAGGGGGCTCGGGGAGCTGTTTTTT
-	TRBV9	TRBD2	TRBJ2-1	CASSVTSRNEQFF	TGTGCCAGCAGCGTGACTAGCAGGAATGAGCAGTTCTTC
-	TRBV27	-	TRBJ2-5	CASSFLGSQETQYF	TGTGCCAGCAGTTTCTTGGGCAGTCAAGAGACCCAGTACTTC
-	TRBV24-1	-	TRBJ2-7	CATSDPVIHRDSSYEQYF	TGTGCCACCAGTGATCCCGTTATCCACAGGGATAGCTCCTACGAGCAGTACTTC
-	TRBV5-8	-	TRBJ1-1	CASSTDYRSTLGTEAFF	TGTGCCAGCAGCACCGATTACAGGAGTACCTTGGGGACTGAAGCTTTCTTT
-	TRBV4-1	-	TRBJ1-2	CASSHPSRALYGYTF	TGCGCCAGCAGCCACCCTTCAAGAGCTCTCTATGGCTACACCTTC
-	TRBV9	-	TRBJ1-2	CASSVGRGGYGYTF	TGTGCCAGCAGCGTAGGGAGGGGAGGGTATGGCTACACCTTC
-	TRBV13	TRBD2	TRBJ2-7	CASSSGLASYEQYF	TGTGCCAGCAGCTCGGGACTAGCGAGCTACGAGCAGTACTTC
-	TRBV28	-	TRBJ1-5	CASSLSQGNQPQHF	TGTGCCAGCAGCCTATCACAGGGCAATCAGCCCCAGCATTTT
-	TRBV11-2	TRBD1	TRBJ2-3	CASSFPDRGTDTQYF	TGTGCCAGCAGCTTTCCGGACAGGGGGACAGATACGCAGTATTTT
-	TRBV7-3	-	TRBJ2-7	CASSPGGSYEQYF	TGTGCCAGCAGCCCAGGAGGCTCCTACGAGCAGTACTTC
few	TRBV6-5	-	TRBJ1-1	CASSYSLGVNTEAFF	TGTGCCAGCAGTTACTCCCTGGGAGTGAACACTGAAGCTTTCTTT
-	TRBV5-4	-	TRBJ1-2	CASSLDPTGNYGYTF	TGTGCCAGCAGCTTGGACCCCACAGGCAACTATGGCTACACCTTC
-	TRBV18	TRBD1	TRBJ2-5	CASSVRQGTQETQYF	TGTGCCAGCTCAGTAAGACAGGGAACCCAAGAGACCCAGTACTTC
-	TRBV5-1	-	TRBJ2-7	CASSFGQSYEQYF	TGCGCCAGCAGCTTTGGACAGTCCTACGAGCAGTACTTC
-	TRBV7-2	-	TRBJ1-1	CASSSAVDSTEAFF	TGTGCCAGCAGCTCCGCAGTGGACAGTACTGAAGCTTTCTTT
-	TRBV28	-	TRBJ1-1	CASSLNRGEAFF	TGCGCCAGCAGTTTAAATCGGGGTGAAGCTTTCTTT
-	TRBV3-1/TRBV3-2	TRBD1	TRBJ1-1	CASSFDRVPTEAFF	TGTGCCAGCAGCTTCGACAGGGTACCCACTGAAGCTTTCTTT
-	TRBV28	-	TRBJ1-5	CASSSFSNQPQHF	TGTGCCAGCAGTTCCTTTAGCAATCAGCCCCAGCATTTT
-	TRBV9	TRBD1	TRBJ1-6	CASSAHRGDNSPLHF	TGTGCCAGCAGCGCCCACAGGGGAGATAATTCACCCCTCCACTTT
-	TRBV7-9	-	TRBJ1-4	CASSLSPMEELFF	TGTGCCAGCAGCCTGAGCCCTATGGAGGAACTGTTTTTT
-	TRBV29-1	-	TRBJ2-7	CSVQNLAYEQYF	TGCAGCGTCCAGAATTTAGCTTACGAGCAGTACTTC
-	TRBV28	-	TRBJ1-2	CASSLRQVRYGYTF	TGTGCCAGCAGTTTACGACAGGTTCGCTATGGCTACACCTTC
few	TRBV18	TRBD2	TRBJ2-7	CASSPRGGSVEQYF	TGTGCCAGCTCACCAAGGGGAGGGTCGGTCGAGCAGTACTTC
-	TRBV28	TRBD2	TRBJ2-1	CASSLFRAAGDYNEQFF	TGTGCCAGCAGTTTATTCCGAGCTGCGGGGGACTACAATGAGCAGTTCTTC
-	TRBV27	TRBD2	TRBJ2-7	CASSFNGGRTSYEQYF	TGTGCCAGCAGTTTCAACGGCGGGAGGACCTCCTACGAGCAGTACTTC
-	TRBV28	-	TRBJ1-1	CASSTPRDRTEAFF	TGTGCCAGCAGCACACCGAGGGATAGGACTGAAGCTTTCTTT
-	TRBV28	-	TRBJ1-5	CASTFSSSVPYVNQPQHF	TGTGCCAGCACCTTCTCGAGTTCGGTCCCCTATGTCAATCAGCCCCAGCATTTT
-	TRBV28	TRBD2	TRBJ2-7	CASSLLTPWTSGPEAYEQYF	TGTGCCAGCAGCCTTCTTACCCCTTGGACTAGCGGGCCGGAGGCGTACGAGCAGTACTTC